This T cell receptor beta chain comes out of a study of cytomegalovirus exposure and HLA in healthy donors. Notes on this clone: Its antigen is unidentified.

The PCR made use of 60 Vbeta and 13 Jbeta primers. Clones were sequenced by immunoSEQ multiplex PCR, and TCRdb holds only the in-frame ones, with some missing. Of about 130,000 clones listed, approximately 74% were seen once; the top ten hold 6% to 8.5%. Study findings and constraints: Later analysis showed TCR association rates varying by HLA locus, highest for DRB1 and lowest for HLA-C. In a later analysis, TCR beta V- and J-gene trimming was associated with a missense DCLRE1C variant. A later analysis, which compared TCR beta chains of equal frequency, found the HLA-associated ones more clonally expanded. Available immune exposure information was restricted to CMV serostatus only.

Sequencing was performed on PBMCs. The receptor comes from a man aged 35 to 55 in good health and CMV-seropositive.

In DNA form, the CDR3 reads TGTGCCAGCAGCTTAGGACAAAGCGGCTACGAGCAGTACTTC. Translated: CASSLGQSGYEQYF. The chain employs TRBV7-9 and TRBJ2-7, with TRBD2 as a possible D gene (5 bases). With 1 base removed from V and 3 bases from J, the gap between germline ends came to 10 bases. CDR3 size: 14 residues. In germline, CDR1 is SEHNR, CDR2 FQNEAQ (reference sequence).